The source of this TCR beta chain is a study of blood T cells in healthy people across ages. Study-level points and caveats: When set beside aged donors, long-lived donors presented more naive CD4+ cells and higher diversity. Age brought a roughly linear fall in TCR beta diversity measured per million T cells.

Each donor's blood draw was approximately 10 milliliters of peripheral blood. Isolation per sample recovered at least 6 million PBMCs. Primers used in a second PCR of about 7 to 12 cycles were a sample-barcoded 5' primer and a J-beta primer mix. TCRdb reprocessed the 5' RACE reads via MiXCR and lists one record per CDR3 protein. The sample lists 1.5 million to 2 million distinct CDR3 sequences, approximately 39% occurring once. Trimming took 4 bases from V and 6 from J, leaving 9 bases between them. Looked up from germline, CDR1 is SGHNT and CDR2 is YYREEE (reference sequence). The CDR3 has 12 residues. Many counts were recorded for this clonotype. Antigen specificity is unknown.

This clonotype was sampled from a human donor in good health. What was sequenced was blood. The chain has TRBV5-4 and TRBJ2-3; no clear D. The CDR3 sequence is CASSGVGDTQYF. In nucleotides, the CDR3 is TGTGCCAGCAGCGGGGTGGGGGATACGCAGTATTTT.